This is a list of T cell receptor beta chains from one sample in a study of T-cell memory formation after mild COVID-19. TCRdb used MiXCR to reprocess the 5' RACE reads, holding one entry per CDR3 protein. The sample includes around 300,000 distinct CDR3 sequences, 10% to 15% of them seen just once. Material: PBMCs or a T cell subset sorted from them (not recorded which). The receptors here all came from a man aged 18 to 30 who had mild COVID-19 (a few samples of this study predate the infection). Cell type and time point are not known. Both conserved end residues are part of each CDR3. D genes are given only for firm matches. Clone size is given for some rows only: seen once, a few or many times, or a class if the clone is expanded.

v_call: TRBV4-2
clone_size: few
d_call: TRBD2
cdr3_length: 17
j_call: TRBJ2-5
cdr3_nt: TGTGCCAGCAGCAAAGGGGGGACTAGCGGGCGGGGCGAGACCCAGTACTTC
cdr3_aa: CASSKGGTSGRGETQYF

v_call: TRBV7-9
clone_size: few
d_call: TRBD2
cdr3_length: 13
j_call: TRBJ2-5
cdr3_nt: TGTGCCAGCACCCTAGCGGGGATTCAGACCCAGTACTTC
cdr3_aa: CASTLAGIQTQYF

v_call: TRBV19
clone_size: few
d_call: .
cdr3_length: 12
j_call: TRBJ1-5
cdr3_nt: TGTGCCAGTGAGGCGCAAAATCAGCCCCAGCATTTT
cdr3_aa: CASEAQNQPQHF

v_call: TRBV5-1
clone_size: .
d_call: .
cdr3_length: 15
j_call: TRBJ2-3
cdr3_nt: TGCGCCAGCAGCCCCACCCCTGGGGTCACAGATACGCAGTATTTT
cdr3_aa: CASSPTPGVTDTQYF

v_call: TRBV29-1
clone_size: .
d_call: TRBD1
cdr3_length: 13
j_call: TRBJ2-1
cdr3_nt: TGCAGCGGCCAGGGGGCATCGTACAATGAGCAGTTATTC
cdr3_aa: CSGQGASYNEQLF

v_call: TRBV4-1
clone_size: .
d_call: .
cdr3_length: 15
j_call: TRBJ2-1
cdr3_nt: TGCGCCAGCAGCCATGCAAGTACCTCCTACAATGAGCAGTTCTTC
cdr3_aa: CASSHASTSYNEQFF

v_call: TRBV12-3/TRBV12-4
clone_size: .
d_call: TRBD2
cdr3_length: 15
j_call: TRBJ2-1
cdr3_nt: TGTGCCAGCAGACTCCAAGCGGGGGGGTTTAATGAGCAGTTCTTC
cdr3_aa: CASRLQAGGFNEQFF

v_call: TRBV6-2/TRBV6-3
clone_size: .
d_call: .
cdr3_length: 14
j_call: TRBJ2-3
cdr3_nt: TGTGCCAGCAGTGATCGGGGGCACACAGATACGCAGTATTTT
cdr3_aa: CASSDRGHTDTQYF

v_call: TRBV7-9
clone_size: many
d_call: .
cdr3_length: 11
j_call: TRBJ2-2
cdr3_nt: TGTGCCAGCAGCTTACTGGGGGAGCTGTTTTTT
cdr3_aa: CASSLLGELFF

v_call: TRBV14
clone_size: .
d_call: TRBD2
cdr3_length: 15
j_call: TRBJ2-1
cdr3_nt: TGTGCCAGCAGCCCGGGGACTAGCATCTACAATGAGCAGTTCTTC
cdr3_aa: CASSPGTSIYNEQFF

v_call: TRBV12-3/TRBV12-4
clone_size: many
d_call: .
cdr3_length: 13
j_call: TRBJ1-5
cdr3_nt: TGTGCCAGCAGTTTAAGGAGCAATCAGCCCCAGCATTTT
cdr3_aa: CASSLRSNQPQHF

v_call: TRBV5-1
clone_size: .
d_call: .
cdr3_length: 14
j_call: TRBJ2-2
cdr3_nt: TGCGCCAGCAGAACCTCCGGGGGCACCGGGGAGCTGTTTTTT
cdr3_aa: CASRTSGGTGELFF

v_call: TRBV29-1
clone_size: few
d_call: .
cdr3_length: 13
j_call: TRBJ2-5
cdr3_nt: TGCAGCGTGGCGGGACATTACCAAGAGACCCAGTACTTC
cdr3_aa: CSVAGHYQETQYF

v_call: TRBV5-1
clone_size: .
d_call: TRBD1
cdr3_length: 14
j_call: TRBJ1-2
cdr3_nt: TGCGCCAGCAGCGGACAGGGGACTAACTATGGCTACACCTTC
cdr3_aa: CASSGQGTNYGYTF

v_call: TRBV6-5
clone_size: few
d_call: .
cdr3_length: 15
j_call: TRBJ1-2
cdr3_nt: TGTGCCAGCAGTTACCGAAAGGGGGGCAAGCTTGGCTACACCTTC
cdr3_aa: CASSYRKGGKLGYTF

v_call: TRBV19
clone_size: few
d_call: TRBD2
cdr3_length: 17
j_call: TRBJ2-2
cdr3_nt: TGTGCCATTGCAAGGACTAGCGGGGCCCCGGGGGTCGGGGAGCTGTTTTTT
cdr3_aa: CAIARTSGAPGVGELFF

v_call: TRBV7-2
clone_size: .
d_call: .
cdr3_length: 15
j_call: TRBJ1-2
cdr3_nt: TGTGCCAGCAGCTTAGAACGGGGTGGCGGAGAGGGCTACACCTTC
cdr3_aa: CASSLERGGGEGYTF

v_call: TRBV5-1
clone_size: few
d_call: TRBD2
cdr3_length: 14
j_call: TRBJ2-3
cdr3_nt: TGCGCCAGCAGCTCCTACGGGGGGGCAGATACGCAGTATTTT
cdr3_aa: CASSSYGGADTQYF

v_call: TRBV30
clone_size: .
d_call: .
cdr3_length: 12
j_call: TRBJ1-5
cdr3_nt: TGTGCCTGGAGTAGGGAGGCTGGACCCCAGCATTTT
cdr3_aa: CAWSREAGPQHF

v_call: TRBV24-1
clone_size: .
d_call: .
cdr3_length: 14
j_call: TRBJ1-6
cdr3_nt: TGTGCCGCGAGGGCCAGCTCCTATAATTCACCCCTCCACTTT
cdr3_aa: CAARASSYNSPLHF

v_call: TRBV10-3
clone_size: few
d_call: .
cdr3_length: 12
j_call: TRBJ1-2
cdr3_nt: TGTGCCATCAGTGGGCAGGGGTATGGCTACACCTTC
cdr3_aa: CAISGQGYGYTF

v_call: TRBV6-5
clone_size: few
d_call: .
cdr3_length: 13
j_call: TRBJ1-1
cdr3_nt: TGTGCCAGCAGTGCGGGGGAGGGGACTGAAGCTTTCTTT
cdr3_aa: CASSAGEGTEAFF

v_call: TRBV5-1
clone_size: many
d_call: .
cdr3_length: 16
j_call: TRBJ2-3
cdr3_nt: TGCGCCAGCAGCTCGGGAGCGGGACAGGACACAGATACGCAGTATTTT
cdr3_aa: CASSSGAGQDTDTQYF

v_call: TRBV20-1
clone_size: .
d_call: TRBD2
cdr3_length: 15
j_call: TRBJ2-4
cdr3_nt: TGCAGTGCCAGTGGGGGGGTTTTAGCCAAAAACATTCAGTACTTC
cdr3_aa: CSASGGVLAKNIQYF

v_call: TRBV11-2
clone_size: few
d_call: TRBD1
cdr3_length: 17
j_call: TRBJ2-2
cdr3_nt: TGTGCCAGCAGCTTGCGGAGGGGACAGGCCCTTGGGGGGGAGCTGTTTTTT
cdr3_aa: CASSLRRGQALGGELFF

v_call: TRBV5-6
clone_size: few
d_call: .
cdr3_length: 14
j_call: TRBJ2-5
cdr3_nt: TGTGCCAGCAGTGTTCTCTGGGAACGAGAGACCCAGTACTTC
cdr3_aa: CASSVLWERETQYF

v_call: TRBV12-3/TRBV12-4
clone_size: .
d_call: .
cdr3_length: 12
j_call: TRBJ1-2
cdr3_nt: TGTGCCAGCAGGTACGGGACGAGGGGCTACACCTTC
cdr3_aa: CASRYGTRGYTF

v_call: TRBV5-5
clone_size: few
d_call: TRBD1
cdr3_length: 15
j_call: TRBJ1-1
cdr3_nt: TGTGCCAGCAGCTATCTCGCAGGGGGTTACACTGAAGCTTTCTTT
cdr3_aa: CASSYLAGGYTEAFF

v_call: TRBV20-1
clone_size: few
d_call: .
cdr3_length: 12
j_call: TRBJ1-1
cdr3_nt: TGCAGTGCTAGAGAAGGGGCCGCTGAAGCTTTCTTT
cdr3_aa: CSAREGAAEAFF

v_call: TRBV29-1
clone_size: .
d_call: TRBD1
cdr3_length: 11
j_call: TRBJ1-2
cdr3_nt: TGCAGCGTTGTTCAGGGGGACGGCTACACCTTC
cdr3_aa: CSVVQGDGYTF

v_call: TRBV4-2
clone_size: few
d_call: TRBD2
cdr3_length: 15
j_call: TRBJ2-3
cdr3_nt: TGTGCCAGCAGCCAAGAAGGACTAGCGGGGTATACGCAGTATTTT
cdr3_aa: CASSQEGLAGYTQYF

v_call: TRBV6-1
clone_size: few
d_call: .
cdr3_length: 16
j_call: TRBJ2-2
cdr3_nt: TGTGCCAGCAGTGATGTTTCAGGGGAAGACACCGGGGAGCTGTTTTTT
cdr3_aa: CASSDVSGEDTGELFF

v_call: TRBV20-1
clone_size: .
d_call: .
cdr3_length: 12
j_call: TRBJ1-2
cdr3_nt: TGCAGTGCTAGAGCAGAAGACTATGGCTACACCTTC
cdr3_aa: CSARAEDYGYTF

v_call: TRBV20-1
clone_size: .
d_call: TRBD1
cdr3_length: 14
j_call: TRBJ1-1
cdr3_nt: TGCAGTGCTGCCGGGGACAGGATGAACACTGAAGCTTTCTTT
cdr3_aa: CSAAGDRMNTEAFF

v_call: TRBV18
clone_size: .
d_call: .
cdr3_length: 13
j_call: TRBJ1-1
cdr3_nt: TGTGCCAGCTCACCACCGGGGGGATTTGAAGCTTTCTTT
cdr3_aa: CASSPPGGFEAFF

v_call: TRBV5-4
clone_size: few
d_call: TRBD2
cdr3_length: 16
j_call: TRBJ2-2
cdr3_nt: TGTGCCAGCAGCCTCGGGACTAGCGGCTACACCGGGGAGCTGTTTTTT
cdr3_aa: CASSLGTSGYTGELFF

v_call: TRBV12-3/TRBV12-4
clone_size: .
d_call: .
cdr3_length: 14
j_call: TRBJ1-1
cdr3_nt: TGTGCCAGCAGTTTTTCAGAGGCGAACACTGAAGCTTTCTTT
cdr3_aa: CASSFSEANTEAFF

v_call: TRBV5-4
clone_size: .
d_call: TRBD1
cdr3_length: 15
j_call: TRBJ1-5
cdr3_nt: TGTGCCAGCAGCCCGGACAGGGGGTTCAATCAGCCCCAGCATTTT
cdr3_aa: CASSPDRGFNQPQHF

v_call: TRBV6-5
clone_size: few
d_call: .
cdr3_length: 14
j_call: TRBJ1-1
cdr3_nt: TGTGCCAGCAGCCGTCCGGGTGGGAACACTGAAGCTTTCTTT
cdr3_aa: CASSRPGGNTEAFF

v_call: TRBV11-2
clone_size: .
d_call: .
cdr3_length: 13
j_call: TRBJ1-2
cdr3_nt: TGTGCCAGCAGCTCCGGGATCAGGGGTGGCTACACCTTC
cdr3_aa: CASSSGIRGGYTF

v_call: TRBV2
clone_size: few
d_call: TRBD2
cdr3_length: 13
j_call: TRBJ2-5
cdr3_nt: TGTGCCCGACTAGCGGGGGAGGAAGAGACCCAGTACTTC
cdr3_aa: CARLAGEEETQYF

v_call: TRBV5-1
clone_size: few
d_call: .
cdr3_length: 14
j_call: TRBJ1-6
cdr3_nt: TGCGCCAGCAGCTTGGAAGGGACGGGATCACCCCTCCACTTT
cdr3_aa: CASSLEGTGSPLHF

v_call: TRBV15
clone_size: .
d_call: TRBD2
cdr3_length: 15
j_call: TRBJ2-5
cdr3_nt: TGTGCCACCAGCAGAGGCCCCGGGGGGGCGGAGACCCAGTACTTC
cdr3_aa: CATSRGPGGAETQYF

v_call: TRBV9
clone_size: few
d_call: TRBD2
cdr3_length: 18
j_call: TRBJ2-2
cdr3_nt: TGTGCCAGCAGCGAAAGTGCTAGCGGGGGGACCAACACCGGGGAGCTGTTTTTT
cdr3_aa: CASSESASGGTNTGELFF

v_call: TRBV29-1
clone_size: few
d_call: .
cdr3_length: 15
j_call: TRBJ2-4
cdr3_nt: TGCAGCGTTGAGGAGGAAGGACATAGTGTAGACATTCAGTACTTC
cdr3_aa: CSVEEEGHSVDIQYF

v_call: TRBV11-2
clone_size: few
d_call: .
cdr3_length: 17
j_call: TRBJ2-5
cdr3_nt: TGTGCCAGCAGCTTAGTAGGAGGAGACAGGATCCAAGAGACCCAGTACTTC
cdr3_aa: CASSLVGGDRIQETQYF

v_call: TRBV9
clone_size: .
d_call: TRBD1
cdr3_length: 13
j_call: TRBJ1-6
cdr3_nt: TGTGCCAGCAGAGGACAGGTGAATTCACCCCTCCACTTT
cdr3_aa: CASRGQVNSPLHF

v_call: TRBV14
clone_size: .
d_call: TRBD1
cdr3_length: 14
j_call: TRBJ2-3
cdr3_nt: TGTGCCAGCAACGGACAGGGTGCTGCAGATACGCAGTATTTT
cdr3_aa: CASNGQGAADTQYF

v_call: TRBV18
clone_size: few
d_call: .
cdr3_length: 16
j_call: TRBJ2-5
cdr3_nt: TGTGCCAGCTCACCTACACGGCACAGTAAGCAAGAGACCCAGTACTTC
cdr3_aa: CASSPTRHSKQETQYF